One sample yielded the 12 T cell receptor beta chains listed below, sequenced in a study of vaccination effects on CD4 cells after COVID-19. No cognate antigen is known for these TCRs. The ViraFEST assay expanded antigen-specific CD4+ T cells with viral peptide pools before sequencing. CD4+ T cell isolation took place after less than 13 days of culture. Data came from immunoSEQ multiplex PCR; TCRdb stores just in-frame clones and leaves some out. The sample carries tens of thousands of clones, around 86% recorded once. This material consisted of CD4+ T cells from PBMCs cultured with HCoV-229E spike peptides, taken before COVID-19 vaccination. The origin of the receptors is a human donor who received a COVID-19 vaccine.

The chain uses TRBV5-8 and TRBJ1-4; D unresolved. The CDR3 has 13 amino acids. Trimming cost V 2 bases and J 5 bases, with 7 bases left between them. CDR1 and CDR2 (germline): SGHTS, YDEGEE. The CDR3 nucleotides are TGTGCCAGCAGCTTTGTAAGGAATGAAAAACTGTTTTTT. Residues: CASSFVRNEKLFF.

This clone showed up just a few times. This rearrangement joins TRBV5-1 to TRBJ2-1; perhaps TRBD1 as D (6 bases). The germline V gene encodes CDR1 SGHRS and CDR2 YFSETQ. The CDR3 consists of 13 residues. V lost 0 bases, J lost 7 bases, and 8 bases lay in between. CDR3 protein: CASSLDRVNEQFF. In DNA, the CDR3 is TGCGCCAGCAGCTTGGACAGGGTGAATGAGCAGTTCTTC.

The chain recombines TRBV19 with TRBJ1-5; possible D gene TRBD1, 6 bases. The V gene lost 7 bases and the J gene lost 1 base, with 14 bases spanning the gap. Germline-derived CDR1 and CDR2 are LNHDA and SQIVND (reference sequence). The length of the CDR3 is 15 residues. CDR3 nucleotide sequence: TGTGCCAGTAAAAGGGGGGGCAGGAGCAATCAGCCCCAGCATTTT. Amino acids: CASKRGGRSNQPQHF.

This chain links TRBV18 with TRBJ2-6; D not resolved. The germline V and J ends were trimmed by 6 bases and 1 base, with 7 bases remaining between them. The CDR3 covers 14 residues. Germline CDR1 is KGHSH and CDR2 is LQKENI. DNA of the CDR3: TGTGCCAGCTCGCAAGTTTCTGGGGCCAACGTCCTGACTTTC. As protein: CASSQVSGANVLTF.

This clone has just a few counts. The chain employs TRBV7-3 and TRBJ1-1, with no clear D. The germline V gene encodes CDR1 SGHTA and CDR2 FQGTGA. The V end lost 2 bases, the J end lost 1 base, and 8 bases lay between the germline ends. The CDR3 is made up of 14 amino acids. CDR3 amino acids: CASSLFAENTEAFF. The CDR3 coding sequence is TGTGCCAGCAGCTTATTTGCGGAGAACACTGAAGCTTTCTTT.

The gene calls are TRBV2 and TRBJ2-5; D may correspond to TRBD1 or TRBD2 (6 bases each). Trimming took 9 bases from V and 3 from J, leaving 20 bases between them. Germline CDR1 and CDR2: SNHLY and FYNNEI. This CDR3 has 15 amino acids. The CDR3 protein is CASKRRGRWEETQYF. CDR3 coding DNA: TGTGCCAGTAAGAGAAGGGGGAGGTGGGAAGAGACCCAGTACTTC.

The V and J genes are TRBV10-1 and TRBJ2-2; D is unclear. Germline V CDR1 and CDR2: WNHNN, SYGVQD (reference sequence). The germline V and J ends were trimmed by 3 bases and 3 bases, with 20 bases remaining between them. This CDR3 has 18 amino acids. CDR3 sequence (DNA): TGCGCCAGCAGTGATGGAAGAGTGCGCTCTTGGGACACCGGGGAGCTGTTTTTT. Residues: CASSDGRVRSWDTGELFF.

The chain recombines TRBV18 with TRBJ1-5; D perhaps matches TRBD1 (5 bases). Germline CDR1 and CDR2: KGHSH and LQKENI. The CDR3 is made up of 13 amino acids. Trimming took off 9 bases at V and 4 bases at J, with 13 bases between the two ends. CDR3 bases: TGTGCCAGTCGAGAGGAGGGGAATCAGCCCCAGCATTTT. This encodes CASREEGNQPQHF.

The V gene is TRBV12-3 or TRBV12-4, the J gene TRBJ2-4; TRBD2 matches at 7 bases. Trimming removed 3 bases from V and 9 bases from J; junction bases left unmatched: 2. The CDR3 consists of 12 residues. CDR3 loop: CASSLGGGIQYF. CDR3 coding DNA: TGTGCCAGCAGTTTGGGGGGGGGCATTCAGTACTTC.

The chain is built from TRBV18 and TRBJ2-5; the D gene is possibly TRBD2 (5 bases). CDR3 length: 15 residues. The V end lost 8 bases, the J end lost 0 bases, and 16 bases lay between the germline ends. The germline V gene encodes CDR1 KGHSH and CDR2 LQKENI. The DNA for the CDR3 is TGTGCCAGCCGCCCGTCACCGGGGAACCAAGAGACCCAGTACTTC. The encoded protein is CASRPSPGNQETQYF.

This rearrangement joins TRBV21-1 to TRBJ1-2. TRBV21-1 is a listed pseudogene. The CDR3 totals 16 residues. The chain's CDR3 is CASSKRRGGLGYGYTF. CDR3 in DNA: TGTGCCAGCAGCAAGCGGCGGGGGGGCTTAGGCTATGGCTACACCTTC.

A few counts support this clone. V gene TRBV3-1 (or the pseudogene TRBV3-2) combines with J gene TRBJ1-2; 7 bases map to TRBD1. Germline trimming cut 5 bases from V and 5 bases from J; bases unmatched to any gene: 14. From germline, CDR1 is LGHDT and CDR2 YNNKEL (reference sequence). This CDR3 region has 16 residues. The DNA of the CDR3 is TGTGCCAGCAGCTCAGGACAGGCAATGTTGGGGTATGGCTACACCTTC. Translation: CASSSGQAMLGYGYTF.